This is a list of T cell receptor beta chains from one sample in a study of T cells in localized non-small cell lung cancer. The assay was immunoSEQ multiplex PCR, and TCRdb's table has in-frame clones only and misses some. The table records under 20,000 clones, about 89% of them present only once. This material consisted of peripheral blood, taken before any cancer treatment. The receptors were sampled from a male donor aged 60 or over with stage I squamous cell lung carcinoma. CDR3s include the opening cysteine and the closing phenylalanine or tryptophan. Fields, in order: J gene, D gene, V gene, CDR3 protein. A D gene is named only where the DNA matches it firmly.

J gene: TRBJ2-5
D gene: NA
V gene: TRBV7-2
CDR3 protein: CASSLAEQETQYF

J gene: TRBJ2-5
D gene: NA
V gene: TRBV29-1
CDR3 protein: CSVEGGHLQETQYF

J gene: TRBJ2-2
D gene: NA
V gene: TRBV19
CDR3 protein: CASSPRGEAGELFF

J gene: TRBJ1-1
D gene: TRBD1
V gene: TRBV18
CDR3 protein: CASSPLDRGGTEAFF

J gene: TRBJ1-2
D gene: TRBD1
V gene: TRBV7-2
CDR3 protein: CASSLDGTGDGYTF

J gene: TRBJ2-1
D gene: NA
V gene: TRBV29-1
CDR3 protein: CSVGGGTGRGEQFF

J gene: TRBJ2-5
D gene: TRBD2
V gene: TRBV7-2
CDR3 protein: CASSLDGVAGDETQYF

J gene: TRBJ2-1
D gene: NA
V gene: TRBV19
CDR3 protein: CASSIARLSSSYNEQFF

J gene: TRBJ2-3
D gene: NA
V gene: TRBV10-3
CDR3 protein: CAISESKRTDTDTQYF

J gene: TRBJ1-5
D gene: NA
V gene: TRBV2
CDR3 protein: CASSARVRRDQPQHF

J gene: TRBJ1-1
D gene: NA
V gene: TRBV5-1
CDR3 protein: CASSLEPGGNTEAFF

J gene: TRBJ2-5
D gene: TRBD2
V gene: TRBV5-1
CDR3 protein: CASSTSGRAEQETQYF

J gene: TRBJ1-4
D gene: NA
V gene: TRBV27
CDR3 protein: CASKGLGLPEKLFF

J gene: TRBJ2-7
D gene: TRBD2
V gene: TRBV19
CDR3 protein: CASSSSLAGGPYEQYF

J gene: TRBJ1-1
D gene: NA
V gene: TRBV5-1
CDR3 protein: CASSEGRVGTEAFF

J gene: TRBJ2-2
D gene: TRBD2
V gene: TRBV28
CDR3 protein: CASSLTSGSSGTGELFF

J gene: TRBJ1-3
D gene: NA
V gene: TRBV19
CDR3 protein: CASSMDGSGNTIYF

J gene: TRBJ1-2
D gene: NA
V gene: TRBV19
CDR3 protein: CASSMVLTQGYGYTF

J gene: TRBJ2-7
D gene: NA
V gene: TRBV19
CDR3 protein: CASSISGSQYEQYF

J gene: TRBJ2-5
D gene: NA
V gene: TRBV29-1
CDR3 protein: CSVGTETQYF

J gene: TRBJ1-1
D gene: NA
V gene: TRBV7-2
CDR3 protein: CASSSQGETEAFF

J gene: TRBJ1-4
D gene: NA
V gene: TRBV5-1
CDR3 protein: CASSLTSTGKLFF

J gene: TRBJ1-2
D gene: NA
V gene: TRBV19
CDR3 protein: CASMVREANYGYTF

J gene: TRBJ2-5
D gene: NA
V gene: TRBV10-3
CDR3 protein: CAISTPGWEETQYF

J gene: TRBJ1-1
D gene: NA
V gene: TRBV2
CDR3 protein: CASSVLLRSSEAFF

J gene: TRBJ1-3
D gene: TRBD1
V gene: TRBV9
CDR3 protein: CASSEGPRQGSGNTIYF

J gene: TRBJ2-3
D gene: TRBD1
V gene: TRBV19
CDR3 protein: CASSKKGQGGGTDTQYF

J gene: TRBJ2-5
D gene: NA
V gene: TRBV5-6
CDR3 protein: CASSFRVPYQETQYF

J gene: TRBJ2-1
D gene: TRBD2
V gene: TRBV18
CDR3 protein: CASSPPVLAGGASYNEQFF